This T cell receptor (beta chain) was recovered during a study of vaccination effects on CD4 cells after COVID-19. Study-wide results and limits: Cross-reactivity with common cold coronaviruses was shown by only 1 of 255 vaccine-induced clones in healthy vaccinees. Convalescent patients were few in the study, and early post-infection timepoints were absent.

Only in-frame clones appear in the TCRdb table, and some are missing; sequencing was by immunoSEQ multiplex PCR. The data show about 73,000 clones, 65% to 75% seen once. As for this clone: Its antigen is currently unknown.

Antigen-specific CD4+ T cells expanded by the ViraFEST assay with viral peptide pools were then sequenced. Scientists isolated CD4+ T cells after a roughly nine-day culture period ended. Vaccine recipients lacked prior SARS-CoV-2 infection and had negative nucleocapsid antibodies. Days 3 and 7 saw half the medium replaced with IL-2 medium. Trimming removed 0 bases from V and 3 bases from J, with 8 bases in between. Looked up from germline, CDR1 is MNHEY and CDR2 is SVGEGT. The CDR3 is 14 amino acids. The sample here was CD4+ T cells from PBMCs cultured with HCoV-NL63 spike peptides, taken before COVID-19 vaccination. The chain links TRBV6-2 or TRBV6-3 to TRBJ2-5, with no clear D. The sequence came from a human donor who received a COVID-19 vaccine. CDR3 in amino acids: CASSYSGQKETQYF. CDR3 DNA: TGTGCCAGCAGTTACTCAGGTCAGAAAGAGACCCAGTACTTC.